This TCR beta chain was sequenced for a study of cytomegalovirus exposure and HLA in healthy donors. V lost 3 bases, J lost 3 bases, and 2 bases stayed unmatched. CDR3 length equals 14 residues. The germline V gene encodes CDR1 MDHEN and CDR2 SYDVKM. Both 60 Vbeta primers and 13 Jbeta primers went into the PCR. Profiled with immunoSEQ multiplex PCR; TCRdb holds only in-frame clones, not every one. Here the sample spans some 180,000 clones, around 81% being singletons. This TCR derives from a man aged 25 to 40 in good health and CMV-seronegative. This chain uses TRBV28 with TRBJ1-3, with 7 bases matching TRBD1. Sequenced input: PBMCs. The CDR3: CASSLDRLGNTIYF. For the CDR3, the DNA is TGTGCCAGCAGTTTGGACAGGCTTGGAAACACCATATATTTT.